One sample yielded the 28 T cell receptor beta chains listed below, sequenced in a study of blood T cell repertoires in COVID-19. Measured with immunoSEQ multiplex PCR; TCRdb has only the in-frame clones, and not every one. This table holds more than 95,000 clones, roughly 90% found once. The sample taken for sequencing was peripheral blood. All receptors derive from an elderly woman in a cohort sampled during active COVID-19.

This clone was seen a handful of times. The CDR3 DNA follows: TGTGCCAGCAGCTATGGACAGGGAAGCCCTGGTGGCTACACCTTC. It specifies CASSYGQGSPGGYTF. The chain uses TRBV3-1 (or the pseudogene TRBV3-2) and TRBJ1-2; 8 positions match TRBD1. Germline CDR1 and CDR2: LGHDT and YNNKEL (reference sequence). CDR3 length: 15 residues. The V gene end was trimmed by 5 bases and the J gene end by 7 bases; junction bases not matched to a gene: 12.

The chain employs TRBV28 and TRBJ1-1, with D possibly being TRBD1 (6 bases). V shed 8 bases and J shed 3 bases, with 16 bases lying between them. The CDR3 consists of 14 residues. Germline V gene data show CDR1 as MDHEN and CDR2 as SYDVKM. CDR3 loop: CASALGGAYTEAFF. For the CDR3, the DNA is TGTGCCAGCGCCCTAGGGGGGGCGTACACTGAAGCTTTCTTT.

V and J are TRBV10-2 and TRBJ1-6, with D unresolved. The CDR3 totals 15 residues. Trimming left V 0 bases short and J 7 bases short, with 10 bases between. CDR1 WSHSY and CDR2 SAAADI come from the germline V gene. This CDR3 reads CASSESLNENSPLHF. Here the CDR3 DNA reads TGCGCCAGCAGTGAGTCACTAAATGAGAATTCACCCCTCCACTTT.

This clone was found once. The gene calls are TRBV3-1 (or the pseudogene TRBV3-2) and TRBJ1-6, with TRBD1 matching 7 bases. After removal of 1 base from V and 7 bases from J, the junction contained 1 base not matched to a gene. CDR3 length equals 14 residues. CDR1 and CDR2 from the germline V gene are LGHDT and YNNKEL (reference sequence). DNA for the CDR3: TGTGCCAGCAGCCAAGTGACAGGGAATTCACCCCTCCACTTT. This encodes CASSQVTGNSPLHF.

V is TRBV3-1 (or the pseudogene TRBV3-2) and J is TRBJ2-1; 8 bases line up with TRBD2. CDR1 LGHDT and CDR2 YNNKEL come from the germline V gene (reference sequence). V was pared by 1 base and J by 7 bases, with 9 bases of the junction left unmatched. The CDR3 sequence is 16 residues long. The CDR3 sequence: CASSQGPGGGGNEQFF. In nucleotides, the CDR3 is TGTGCCAGCAGCCAAGGTCCCGGGGGGGGCGGTAATGAGCAGTTCTTC.

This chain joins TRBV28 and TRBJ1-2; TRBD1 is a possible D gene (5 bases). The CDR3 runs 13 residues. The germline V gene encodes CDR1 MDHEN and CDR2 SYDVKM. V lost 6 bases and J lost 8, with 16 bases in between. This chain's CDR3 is CASRQPGGWGYTF. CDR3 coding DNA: TGTGCCAGCAGACAACCGGGGGGTTGGGGCTACACCTTC.

CDR3 in DNA: TGTGCCAGCACTCGGCAGGGGAGATCGCCCCAGCATTTT. This gives the protein CASTRQGRSPQHF. V and J are TRBV12-3 or TRBV12-4 and TRBJ1-5; D is possibly TRBD1 (6 bases). V lost 7 bases to trimming and J lost 9 bases, with 16 bases between them. The CDR3 length is 13 residues.

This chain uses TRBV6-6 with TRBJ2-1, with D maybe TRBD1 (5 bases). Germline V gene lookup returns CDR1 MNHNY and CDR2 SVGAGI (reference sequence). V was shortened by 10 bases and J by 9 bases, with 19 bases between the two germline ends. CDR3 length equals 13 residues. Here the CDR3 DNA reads TGTGCCACCCTGGGGCTGCCTGAGGCTGAGCAGTTCTTC. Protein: CATLGLPEAEQFF.

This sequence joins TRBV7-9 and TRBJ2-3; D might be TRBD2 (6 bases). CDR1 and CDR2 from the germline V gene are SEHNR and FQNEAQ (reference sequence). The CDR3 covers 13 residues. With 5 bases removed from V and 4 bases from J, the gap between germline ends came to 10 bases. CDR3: CASSPGTADTQYF. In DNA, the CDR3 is TGTGCCAGCAGCCCCGGGACTGCAGATACGCAGTATTTT.

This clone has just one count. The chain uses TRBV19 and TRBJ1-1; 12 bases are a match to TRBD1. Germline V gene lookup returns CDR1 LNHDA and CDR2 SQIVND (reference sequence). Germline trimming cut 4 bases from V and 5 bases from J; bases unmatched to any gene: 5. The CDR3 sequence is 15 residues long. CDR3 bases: TGTGCCAGTAGTAGGGGACAGGGGGCGTCAACTGAAGCTTTCTTT. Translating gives CASSRGQGASTEAFF.

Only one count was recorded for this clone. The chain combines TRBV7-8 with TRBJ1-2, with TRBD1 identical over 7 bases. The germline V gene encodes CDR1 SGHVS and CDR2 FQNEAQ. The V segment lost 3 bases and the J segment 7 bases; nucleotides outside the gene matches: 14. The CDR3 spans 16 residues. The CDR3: CASSFKSGTAAGGYTF. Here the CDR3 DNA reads TGTGCCAGCAGCTTCAAATCCGGGACAGCAGCAGGTGGCTACACCTTC.

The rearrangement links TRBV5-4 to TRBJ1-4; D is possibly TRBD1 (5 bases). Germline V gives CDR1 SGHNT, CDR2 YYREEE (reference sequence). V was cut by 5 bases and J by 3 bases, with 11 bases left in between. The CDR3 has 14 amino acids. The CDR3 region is CASSAGPSNEKLFF. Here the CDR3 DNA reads TGTGCCAGCAGTGCGGGGCCGTCTAATGAAAAACTGTTTTTT.

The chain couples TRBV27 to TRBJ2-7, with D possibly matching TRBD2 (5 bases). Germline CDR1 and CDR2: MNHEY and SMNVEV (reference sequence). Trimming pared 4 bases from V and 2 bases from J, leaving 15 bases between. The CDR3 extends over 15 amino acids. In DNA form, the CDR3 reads TGTGCCAGCAGTTATGAGGGAGTTTCCCCCTACGAGCAGTACTTC. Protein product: CASSYEGVSPYEQYF.

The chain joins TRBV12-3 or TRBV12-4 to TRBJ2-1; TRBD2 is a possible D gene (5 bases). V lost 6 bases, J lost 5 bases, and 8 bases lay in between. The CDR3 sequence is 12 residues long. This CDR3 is CASRTGNNEQFF. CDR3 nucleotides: TGTGCCAGCAGAACGGGGAACAATGAGCAGTTCTTC.

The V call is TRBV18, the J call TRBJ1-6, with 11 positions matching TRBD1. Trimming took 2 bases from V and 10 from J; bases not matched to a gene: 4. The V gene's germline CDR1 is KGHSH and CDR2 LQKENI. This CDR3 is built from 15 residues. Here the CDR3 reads CASSPGQGAESPLHF. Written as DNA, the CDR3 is TGTGCCAGCTCACCAGGACAGGGGGCCGAATCACCCCTCCACTTT.

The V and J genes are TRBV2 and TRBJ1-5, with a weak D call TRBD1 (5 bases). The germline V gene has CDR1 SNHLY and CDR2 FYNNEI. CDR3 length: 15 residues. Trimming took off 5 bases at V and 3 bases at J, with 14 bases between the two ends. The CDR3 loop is CASSSGQSNNQPQHF. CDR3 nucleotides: TGTGCCAGCAGTTCTGGACAAAGTAACAATCAGCCCCAGCATTTT.

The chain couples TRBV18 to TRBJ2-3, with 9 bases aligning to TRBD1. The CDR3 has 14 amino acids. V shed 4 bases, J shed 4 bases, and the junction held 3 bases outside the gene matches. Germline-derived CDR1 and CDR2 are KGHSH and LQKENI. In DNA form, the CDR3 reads TGTGCCAGCTCACGAGACAGGGGGGCAGATACGCAGTATTTT. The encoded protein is CASSRDRGADTQYF.

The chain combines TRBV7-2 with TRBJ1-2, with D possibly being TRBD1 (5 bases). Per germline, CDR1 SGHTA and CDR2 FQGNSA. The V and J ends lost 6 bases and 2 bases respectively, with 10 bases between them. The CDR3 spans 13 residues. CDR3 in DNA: TGTGCCAGCAGGGGGGGAGGAAACTATGGCTACACCTTC. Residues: CASRGGGNYGYTF.

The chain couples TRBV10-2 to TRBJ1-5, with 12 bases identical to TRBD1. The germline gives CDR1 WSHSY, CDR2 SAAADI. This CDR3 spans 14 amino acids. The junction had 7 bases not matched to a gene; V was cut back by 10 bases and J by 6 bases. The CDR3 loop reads CAIGTGGDFQPQHF. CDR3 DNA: TGCGCCATCGGGACAGGGGGCGATTTTCAGCCCCAGCATTTT.

CDR3 coding DNA: TGTGCAAGTCGCACCCTGCTAGCGGGGGCCCCTAGTGAAGATACGCAGTATTTT. Translating it yields CASRTLLAGAPSEDTQYF. The genes are TRBV12-2 and TRBJ2-3; the listed D gene, TRBD2, was not tested against the DNA. TRBV12-2 is listed as a pseudogene. The CDR3 is made up of 18 amino acids.

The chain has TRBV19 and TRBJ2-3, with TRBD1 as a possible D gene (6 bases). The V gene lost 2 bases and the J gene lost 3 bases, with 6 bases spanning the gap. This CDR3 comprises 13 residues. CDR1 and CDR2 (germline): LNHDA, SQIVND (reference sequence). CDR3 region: CASSIRGTDTQYF. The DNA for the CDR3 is TGTGCCAGTAGTATAAGGGGGACAGATACGCAGTATTTT.

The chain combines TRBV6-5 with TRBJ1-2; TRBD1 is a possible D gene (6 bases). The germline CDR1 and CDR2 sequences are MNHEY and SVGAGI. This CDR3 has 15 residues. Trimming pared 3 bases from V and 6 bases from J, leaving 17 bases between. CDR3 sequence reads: CASSYRTRGIDGYTF. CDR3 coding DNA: TGTGCCAGCAGTTATAGGACCAGGGGAATCGATGGCTACACCTTC.

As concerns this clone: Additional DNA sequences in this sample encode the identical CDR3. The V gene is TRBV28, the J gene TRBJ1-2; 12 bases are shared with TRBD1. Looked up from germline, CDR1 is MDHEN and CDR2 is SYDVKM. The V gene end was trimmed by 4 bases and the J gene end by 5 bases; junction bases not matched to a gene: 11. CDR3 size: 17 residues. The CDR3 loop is CASSSGTGGVFDYGYTF. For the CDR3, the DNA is TGTGCCAGCAGTTCCGGGACAGGGGGCGTATTCGATTATGGCTACACCTTC.

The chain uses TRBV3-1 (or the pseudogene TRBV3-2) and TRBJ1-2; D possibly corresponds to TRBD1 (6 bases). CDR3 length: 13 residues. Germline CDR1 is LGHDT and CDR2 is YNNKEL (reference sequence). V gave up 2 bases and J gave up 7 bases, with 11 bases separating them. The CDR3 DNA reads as TGTGCCAGCAGCCAAATCATACAGGGTGGCTACACCTTC. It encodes CASSQIIQGGYTF.

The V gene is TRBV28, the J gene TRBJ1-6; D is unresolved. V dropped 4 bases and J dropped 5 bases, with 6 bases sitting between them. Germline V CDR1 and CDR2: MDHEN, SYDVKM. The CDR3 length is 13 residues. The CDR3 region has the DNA TGTGCCAGCAGTTCGAGTAATAATTCACCCCTCCACTTT. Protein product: CASSSSNNSPLHF.

CDR3 region: CATSRGSGGGNQPQHF. Written as DNA, the CDR3 is TGTGCCACCAGCAGAGGGTCGGGAGGCGGCAATCAGCCCCAGCATTTT. The V call is TRBV15, the J call TRBJ1-5; D is undetermined. The CDR3 runs 16 residues. Germline V gene lookup returns CDR1 LNHNV and CDR2 YYDKDF (reference sequence). Between the trimmed V and J ends, which lost 1 base and 2 bases, there was a span of 12 bases.

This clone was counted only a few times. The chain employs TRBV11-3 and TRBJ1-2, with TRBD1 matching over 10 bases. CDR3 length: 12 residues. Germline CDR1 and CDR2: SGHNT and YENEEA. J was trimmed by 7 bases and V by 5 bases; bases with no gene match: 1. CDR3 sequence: CASSRQGAGYTF. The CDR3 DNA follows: TGTGCCAGCAGCCGACAGGGGGCTGGCTACACCTTC.

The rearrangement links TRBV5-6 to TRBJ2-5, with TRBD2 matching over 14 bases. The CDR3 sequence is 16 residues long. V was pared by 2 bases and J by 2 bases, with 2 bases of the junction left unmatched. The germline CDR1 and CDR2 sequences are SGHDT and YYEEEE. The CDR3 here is CASSFRTSGGQETQYF. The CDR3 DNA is TGTGCCAGCAGCTTTCGGACTAGCGGGGGGCAAGAGACCCAGTACTTC.